This TCR beta chain emerged from a study of neurological immune-mediated disorders. By sample fraction, this clonotype is medium-sized. The antigen remains unidentified. This CDR3 spans 13 amino acids. Germline loops: CDR1 SGHDN, CDR2 FVKESK. The V gene lost 6 bases and the J gene lost 6 bases, with 12 bases spanning the gap. Study-level results: HTLV-1-associated myelopathy showed the most TCR clonal expansion; multiple sclerosis the least, below healthy controls. Expanded clones shared no CDR3 amino acid sequences across subjects, suggesting private repertoires in all groups.

5'RACE generated cDNA with 10-nucleotide random UMIs. TCRdb used MiXCR to reprocess the 5' RACE reads, holding one entry per CDR3 protein. The sample lists 19,000 or so distinct CDR3 sequences, approximately 14% occurring once. Use was made of 750,000 to 1,000,000 CD4+ or CD8+ T cells in sorted libraries. The chain is built from TRBV14 and TRBJ1-5; perhaps TRBD1 as D (6 bases). Sequences were obtained from CD4+ T cells from blood. The origin of this receptor is a woman aged 55 to 70 with HTLV-1-associated myelopathy (HAM/TSP). CDR3 in DNA: TGTGCCAGCAGTCCCGGGGGCGGTCAGCCCCAGCATTTT. It translates to CASSPGGGQPQHF.